The 30 T cell receptor beta chains below were found in one sample sequenced in a study of cytomegalovirus exposure and HLA in healthy donors. The primer mix had 60 Vbeta and 13 Jbeta primers. The method was immunoSEQ multiplex PCR; TCRdb's version includes in-frame clones alone and lacks a portion of them. The table records about 120,000 clones, approximately 76% of them present only once. What was sequenced was PBMCs. The receptor source for this set is a man aged 50 to 59 in good health and CMV-seropositive.

The rearrangement uses TRBV10-2 and TRBJ2-1; D is unresolved. The CDR3 loop spans 12 amino acids. Looked up from germline, CDR1 is WSHSY and CDR2 is SAAADI. V was clipped by 5 bases and J by 5 bases, with 7 bases between them. This chain's CDR3 is CASSPYHNEQFF. As DNA, the CDR3 is TGCGCCAGCAGTCCTTATCACAATGAGCAGTTCTTC.

The chain uses TRBV5-1 and TRBJ1-1; 8 positions match TRBD1. The CDR3 runs 14 residues. Losses at the gene ends were 2 bases for V and 4 bases for J; bases not matched to a gene: 4. Germline V lookup: CDR1 SGHRS, CDR2 YFSETQ. The DNA of the CDR3 is TGCGCCAGCAGCTTAACAGGGGGTTTCACTGAAGCTTTCTTT. The encoded protein is CASSLTGGFTEAFF.

The rearrangement links TRBV18 to TRBJ1-3; D not certain. V dropped 2 bases and J dropped 7 bases, with 12 bases sitting between them. The CDR3 is 14 residues long. Germline V gene sequence: CDR1 KGHSH, CDR2 LQKENI. The DNA of the CDR3 is TGTGCCAGCTCACCAATAGCCGACGGCAACACCATATATTTT. This gives the protein CASSPIADGNTIYF.

V usage is TRBV6-5 and J usage is TRBJ1-4; no clear D gene. The CDR3 has 15 residues. Trimming removed 0 bases from V and 7 bases from J, with 12 bases in between. Per germline, CDR1 MNHEY and CDR2 SVGAGI. CDR3: CASSYSLAPGEKLFF. CDR3 nucleotide sequence: TGTGCCAGCAGTTACTCTTTGGCGCCGGGTGAAAAACTGTTTTTT.

V and J are TRBV27 and TRBJ1-5; D is unclear. Trimming pared 2 bases from V and 7 bases from J, leaving 12 bases between. Germline V CDR1 and CDR2: MNHEY, SMNVEV (reference sequence). The CDR3 runs to 14 residues. As DNA, the CDR3 is TGTGCCAGCAGTTTAACTTGGTTTGAGCAGCCCCAGCATTTT. This sequence encodes CASSLTWFEQPQHF.

This chain links TRBV9 with TRBJ2-6; 10 positions match TRBD1. Germline CDR1 SGDLS, CDR2 YYNGEE. With 3 bases clipped from V and 0 bases from J, the junction kept 6 bases outside the gene matches. CDR3 length: 18 amino acids. The CDR3 reads CASSARQGAFSGANVLTF. The CDR3 nucleotides are TGTGCCAGCAGCGCTCGACAGGGGGCCTTCTCTGGGGCCAACGTCCTGACTTTC. Supplemented by reference TRBV9 and TRBJ2-6, the full variable domain reads DSGVTQTPKHLITATGQRVTLRCSPRSGDLSVYWYQQSLDQGLQFLIQYYNGEERAKGNILERFSAQQFPDLHSELNLSSLELGDSALYFCASSARQGAFSGANVLTFGAGSRLTVL.

J is TRBJ2-2 and V is TRBV7-2, with 8 bases lining up with TRBD1. Germline loops: CDR1 SGHTA, CDR2 FQGNSA. V trimming: 5 bases; J trimming: 3 bases; junction bases outside the gene matches: 8. The CDR3 is 16 amino acids. The DNA for the CDR3 is TGTGCCAGCAGCCCCCCGGCAGGGGGCTACACCGGGGAGCTGTTTTTT. It encodes CASSPPAGGYTGELFF. The full variable domain, completed using reference TRBV7-2 and TRBJ2-2, is GAGVSQSPSNKVTEKGKDVELRCDPISGHTALYWYRQSLGQGLEFLIYFQGNSAPDKSGLPSDRFSAERTGGSVSTLTIQRTQQEDSAVYLCASSPPAGGYTGELFFGEGSRLTVL.

The chain joins TRBV7-9 to TRBJ2-1, with a possible D match to TRBD2 (6 bases). Germline loops: CDR1 SEHNR, CDR2 FQNEAQ (reference sequence). The CDR3 is 15 residues long. The V end lost 1 base, the J end lost 12 bases, and 19 bases lay between the germline ends. CDR3 sequence: CASSLVSAGKGGQFF. Here the CDR3 DNA reads TGTGCCAGCAGCTTAGTATCCGCAGGGAAGGGAGGGCAGTTCTTC.

DNA for the CDR3: TGTGCCAGCAGCTTTCGGCCGGGACAGGGGAACACCGGGGAGCTGTTTTTT. This translates into CASSFRPGQGNTGELFF. The gene calls are TRBV9 and TRBJ2-2; 9 bases align to TRBD1. J lost 1 base, V lost 4 bases, and 8 bases had no gene match. The CDR3 is made up of 17 amino acids. Germline CDR1 and CDR2: SGDLS and YYNGEE.

The V gene is TRBV9, the J gene TRBJ2-2, with a weak D call TRBD1 (6 bases). V lost 4 bases and J 3 bases, leaving 10 bases between the germline ends. Germline V lookup: CDR1 SGDLS, CDR2 YYNGEE. The CDR3 loop spans 14 amino acids. CDR3 sequence (DNA): TGTGCCAGCAGCACAGGGACCCACACCGGGGAGCTGTTTTTT. Amino acids: CASSTGTHTGELFF.

This clone was seen only a few times. The chain is built from TRBV6-1 and TRBJ2-1; weak D call: TRBD2 (6 bases). Trimming left V 7 bases short and J 7 bases short, with 17 bases between. Germline assignment: CDR1 MNHNS and CDR2 SASEGT. The CDR3 runs 14 residues. The CDR3 sequence is CASTWGDSRNEQFF. As DNA, the CDR3 is TGTGCCAGCACGTGGGGGGATTCCAGGAATGAGCAGTTCTTC.

The rearrangement joins TRBV6-1 to TRBJ2-4; 12 nucleotides align to TRBD2. The germline gives CDR1 MNHNS, CDR2 SASEGT. The CDR3 is 15 amino acids. V lost 2 bases, J lost 12 bases, and 8 bases stayed unmatched. The DNA of the CDR3 is TGTGCCAGCAGTGAAAATCCTAGCGGGAGGGCCGATCAGTACTTC. The encoded protein is CASSENPSGRADQYF.

The rearrangement links TRBV5-4 to TRBJ1-1; D is unresolved. From germline, CDR1 is SGHNT and CDR2 YYREEE (reference sequence). This CDR3 has 12 residues. V shed 1 base and J shed 5 bases, with 6 bases lying between them. In nucleotides, the CDR3 is TGTGCCAGCAGCTTGTGGCAGACTGAAGCTTTCTTT. Translation: CASSLWQTEAFF.

This clone was detected only once. This chain uses TRBV5-1 with TRBJ2-2; 9 bases fit TRBD2. The CDR3 is 15 residues long. Germline V gene lookup returns CDR1 SGHRS and CDR2 YFSETQ. V shed 1 base and J 7 bases; nucleotides not matched to a gene: 5. The CDR3 loop is CASSLRLAGIGELFF. The DNA of the CDR3 is TGCGCCAGCAGCTTGCGTCTAGCGGGAATCGGGGAGCTGTTTTTT.

The gene calls are TRBV7-8 and TRBJ1-6; 11 bases line up with TRBD1. With 4 bases clipped from V and 4 bases from J, the junction kept 3 bases outside the gene matches. CDR1 SGHVS and CDR2 FQNEAQ come from the germline V gene. There are 16 residues in the CDR3. The CDR3 nucleotides read TGTGCCAGCAGCTCCGGACAGGGGGCTTATAATTCACCCCTCCACTTT. Translated: CASSSGQGAYNSPLHF.

The chain uses TRBV19 and TRBJ1-5; weak D call: TRBD1 (5 bases). The germline CDR1 and CDR2 sequences are LNHDA and SQIVND (reference sequence). Trimming took off 10 bases at V and 2 bases at J, with 18 bases between the two ends. The CDR3 has 15 amino acids. The CDR3 is CATQADRQRNQPQHF. CDR3 bases: TGTGCCACCCAGGCAGATCGACAGCGCAATCAGCCCCAGCATTTT. Full variable domain (rest looked up from reference TRBV19 and TRBJ1-5): DGGITQSPKYLFRKEGQNVTLSCEQNLNHDAMYWYRQDPGQGLRLIYYSQIVNDFQKGDIAEGYSVSREKKESFPLTVTSAQKNPTAFYLCATQADRQRNQPQHFGDGTRLSIL.

The chain employs TRBV19 and TRBJ1-2; 8 positions agree with TRBD1. This CDR3 spans 14 amino acids. The germline gives CDR1 LNHDA, CDR2 SQIVND (reference sequence). Germline trimming cut 3 bases from V and 4 bases from J; bases unmatched to any gene: 4. DNA of the CDR3: TGTGCCAGTAGTATTGACAGGGGTGCCTATGGCTACACCTTC. Encoded protein: CASSIDRGAYGYTF.

CDR3 residues: CASSWGQVGSYEQYF. The CDR3 region has the DNA TGTGCCAGCAGTTGGGGACAGGTTGGCTCCTACGAGCAGTACTTC. The gene calls are TRBV6-5 and TRBJ2-7; TRBD1 aligns across 8 bases. The CDR3 extends over 15 amino acids. V gave up 4 bases and J gave up 0 bases; unmatched junction bases: 5. Germline CDR1 is MNHEY and CDR2 is SVGAGI.

The CDR3 coding sequence is TGTGCCAGCAGCTCCACAGATGAAGCTTTCTTT. As protein: CASSSTDEAFF. This chain connects TRBV7-2 to TRBJ1-1; D ambiguous. The CDR3 sequence is 11 residues long. The V and J ends lost 4 bases and 7 bases respectively, with 7 bases between them. In germline, CDR1 is SGHTA, CDR2 FQGNSA.

The chain joins TRBV5-1 to TRBJ2-1; 11 bases are shared with TRBD2. Germline assignment: CDR1 SGHRS and CDR2 YFSETQ. This CDR3 is 15 amino acids long. V lost 5 bases and J lost 6; bases outside the gene matches: 7. The CDR3 sequence is CASRIGLAGSNEQFF. The CDR3 coding sequence is TGCGCCAGCAGAATCGGACTAGCGGGTAGCAATGAGCAGTTCTTC. Using reference TRBV5-1 and TRBJ2-1 for the parts outside the CDR3, the full variable domain is KAGVTQTPRYLIKTRGQQVTLSCSPISGHRSVSWYQQTPGQGLQFLFEYFSETQRNKGNFPGRFSGRQFSNSRSEMNVSTLELGDSALYLCASRIGLAGSNEQFFGPGTRLTVL.

As for this clone: At one end, the junction sequence differs from germline, possibly due to a read error. The chain uses TRBV10-2 and TRBJ1-2; D remains unclear. The CDR3 totals 16 residues. Germline V gene lookup returns CDR1 WSHSY and CDR2 SAAADI. The DNA for the CDR3 is TGCGCCAGCAGTGAGTCGACGGGTGGGTTCAATGATGGGTACACCTTC. Its translation: CASSESTGGFNDGYTF.

The chain employs TRBV10-3 and TRBJ2-1; maybe TRBD2 (5 bases). The CDR3 runs 14 residues. Trimming pared 5 bases from V and 1 base from J, leaving 9 bases between. CDR1 and CDR2 (germline): ENHRY, SYGVKD. DNA for the CDR3: TGTGCCATCAGTTTTAGCGCGTCCTACAATGAGCAGTTCTTC. Amino acid sequence: CAISFSASYNEQFF.

Only a few counts were recorded for this clone. This CDR3 reads CASSQVERNYGYTF. CDR3 DNA sequence: TGCGCCAGCAGCCAAGTTGAGAGGAACTATGGCTACACCTTC. This chain links TRBV4-3 with TRBJ1-2; D is unresolved. This CDR3 is built from 14 residues. V was shortened by 1 base and J by 2 bases, with 8 bases between the two germline ends. Germline CDR1 is LGHNA and CDR2 is YSLEER.

The rearrangement uses TRBV6-1 and TRBJ2-3, with unresolved D. This CDR3 comprises 12 residues. The V gene's germline CDR1 is MNHNS and CDR2 SASEGT. V shed 1 base and J shed 5 bases, with 4 bases lying between them. The CDR3 bases are TGTGCCAGCAGTGAAGTAGTAGATACGCAGTATTTT. Translated: CASSEVVDTQYF.

The chain joins TRBV13 to TRBJ2-1, with D possibly being TRBD2 (6 bases). The germline V gene encodes CDR1 PRHDT and CDR2 FYEKMQ (reference sequence). V lost 2 bases to trimming and J lost 1 base, with 9 bases between them. The CDR3 runs to 15 residues. The CDR3 is CASSLRDFSYNEQFF. CDR3 in DNA: TGTGCCAGCAGCTTACGGGACTTTTCCTACAATGAGCAGTTCTTC.

This chain links TRBV4-2 with TRBJ2-2; D gene uncertain. This CDR3 spans 16 amino acids. V was clipped by 0 bases and J by 0 bases, with 8 bases between them. Germline V lookup: CDR1 LGHNA, CDR2 YNFKEQ. CDR3 in DNA: TGTGCCAGCAGCCAAGAGAGCGCAGCGAACACCGGGGAGCTGTTTTTT. Translated, it gives CASSQESAANTGELFF.

The rearrangement uses TRBV19 and TRBJ1-5; D remains unclear. Trimming pared 1 base from V and 4 bases from J, leaving 8 bases between. The germline CDR1 and CDR2 sequences are LNHDA and SQIVND (reference sequence). This CDR3 contains 14 residues. CDR3 protein: CASSIAHRNQPQHF. CDR3 coding DNA: TGTGCCAGTAGTATAGCACACAGAAATCAGCCCCAGCATTTT.

This clone has only a few counts. This chain connects TRBV6-5 to TRBJ1-2; the match to TRBD1 covers 10 bases. The CDR3 contains 14 residues. CDR1 is MNHEY and CDR2 is SVGAGI in the germline V gene. J gave up 6 bases and V 6 bases, and 7 bases lay outside the gene matches. CDR3: CASRNRDRGDGYTF. CDR3 in DNA: TGTGCCAGCAGAAACCGGGACAGGGGCGATGGCTACACCTTC.

This clone was picked up a small number of times. This chain joins TRBV2 and TRBJ2-3; TRBD1 agrees at 8 bases. CDR1 and CDR2 (germline): SNHLY, FYNNEI. The CDR3 extends over 14 amino acids. V gave up 5 bases and J gave up 4 bases; unmatched junction bases: 5. The CDR3 coding sequence is TGTGCCAGCAGTCCCGGGACAGGATCAGATACGCAGTATTTT. It is translated as CASSPGTGSDTQYF.

The chain carries TRBV27 and TRBJ1-1, with 7 bases aligning to TRBD1. Germline values: CDR1 MNHEY, CDR2 SMNVEV (reference sequence). The CDR3 is 14 amino acids. V lost 5 bases and J lost 3; bases outside the gene matches: 6. The CDR3 loop reads CASSPRRGHTEAFF. The CDR3, as DNA: TGTGCCAGCAGTCCCCGAAGGGGGCACACTGAAGCTTTCTTT.